The 15 T cell receptor beta chains in this list originate from one sample, sequenced in a study of tumor-infiltrating lymphocytes in primary liver carcinoma. From roughly 21-30 mg of unsorted bulk tissue, DNA and RNA were co-extracted together. TCR beta cDNA was prepared out of about 530 ng total RNA by means of a constant-region primer. Three nested multiplex PCR rounds, a slightly modified ARM-PCR, produced the libraries for TCR beta. Two initial PCR rounds of roughly 10 cycles each paired TRBV1-TRBV30 forward primers with a C-beta reverse primer. TCRdb processed the multiplex PCR reads anew with MiXCR; each CDR3 protein has one entry. The table shows 85,000 to 100,000 distinct CDR3 sequences, with approximately 68% occurring only once. Sequencing was carried out using tumor-adjacent normal liver tissue. These receptors all come from a man aged 35 to 55 with primary liver carcinoma and hepatitis B virus infection.

The rearrangement joins TRBV18 to TRBJ2-1; 9 nucleotides agree with TRBD2. Germline V lookup: CDR1 KGHSH, CDR2 LQKENI. The CDR3 sequence is 15 residues long. Trimming at V came to 3 bases and at J to 5 bases, leaving 5 bases not matched to a gene. The CDR3 DNA is TGTGCCAGCTCACCCGAGACTAGCGGTAACAATGAGCAGTTCTTC. It specifies CASSPETSGNNEQFF.

This chain connects TRBV11-2 to TRBJ2-5; D not certain. This CDR3 is 15 amino acids long. Germline assignment: CDR1 SGHAT and CDR2 FQNNGV. V lost 5 bases and J lost 1, with 14 bases in between. The CDR3 coding sequence is TGTGCCAGCAGCACCAGTACGGGCCTCCAAGAGACCCAGTACTTC. Its translation: CASSTSTGLQETQYF.

As concerns this clonotype: This may stem from a read error, because a much larger clone lies one nucleotide away. This chain links TRBV7-8 with TRBJ2-1; 7 bases map to TRBD2. V was clipped by 5 bases and J by 8 bases; unmatched bases: 12. This CDR3 is built from 15 residues. CDR1 and CDR2 from the germline V gene are SGHVS and FQNEAQ. In nucleotides, the CDR3 is TGTGCCAGCAGCCTCGCGAACGGTAGCGGGTATGAGCAGTTCTTC. Protein: CASSLANGSGYEQFF.

In this sample, this clonotype turned up many times. The rearrangement links TRBV12-3 or TRBV12-4 to TRBJ2-7, with 7 bases identical to TRBD1. The CDR3 is 14 residues long. The ends lost 1 base at V and 4 bases at J; junction bases unmatched: 4. The CDR3 DNA sequence: TGTGCCAGCAGTTTAGGAGGGGGCGGGTACGAGCAGTACTTC. This encodes CASSLGGGGYEQYF.

This clonotype showed up just a few times. The chain links TRBV7-8 to TRBJ1-6; possible D gene TRBD1, 5 bases. The germline V and J ends were trimmed by 2 bases and 10 bases, with 15 bases remaining between them. This CDR3 has 15 amino acids. Germline V lookup: CDR1 SGHVS, CDR2 FQNEAQ. CDR3 in DNA: TGTGCCAGCAGCTTACGGTCCCAAGGGGAGTCACCCCTCCACTTT. This translates into CASSLRSQGESPLHF.

In this sample, this clonotype turned up many times. The rearrangement joins TRBV10-1 to TRBJ1-1; D is unresolved. This CDR3 is 13 amino acids long. Deletions cut 10 bases from V and 3 bases from J, with 15 bases between. CDR1 is WNHNN, CDR2 SYGVQD, per germline (reference sequence). CDR3: CATQRGMDTEAFF. CDR3 coding DNA: TGCGCCACCCAGCGGGGAATGGACACTGAAGCTTTCTTT.

Concerning this clonotype itself: One junction end does not reproduce the germline sequence, and a read error may be involved. The rearrangement joins TRBV10-3 to TRBJ2-5; either TRBD1 or TRBD2 may supply D (5 bases each). The CDR3 spans 13 residues. Per germline, CDR1 ENHRY and CDR2 SYGVKD. The CDR3 region is CAISASGQENQHF. The CDR3, as DNA: TGTGCCATCAGTGCCAGCGGACAAGAGAACCAGCACTTC.

This sequence joins TRBV5-1 and TRBJ1-6; D is unresolved. CDR1 and CDR2 from the germline V gene are SGHRS and YFSETQ. V shed 0 bases and J shed 10 bases, with 8 bases lying between them. This CDR3 region has 13 residues. The CDR3 reads CASSLEVGSPLHF. DNA for the CDR3: TGCGCCAGCAGCTTGGAGGTTGGGTCACCCCTCCACTTT.

This clonotype was picked up many times. V and J are TRBV6-2 or TRBV6-3 and TRBJ2-1; 8 nucleotides match TRBD1. Looked up from germline, CDR1 is MNHEY and CDR2 is SVGEGT. Trimming cost V 5 bases and J 7 bases; bases outside gene matches: 13. This CDR3 region has 16 residues. CDR3 sequence: CASSPIQGVIVNEQFF. Written as DNA, the CDR3 is TGTGCCAGCAGTCCCATACAGGGGGTCATTGTTAATGAGCAGTTCTTC.

About this clonotype itself: The junction departs from germline at one end; a sequencing error may be responsible. This chain joins TRBV6-5 and TRBJ2-7, with D maybe TRBD2 (6 bases). Per the germline V gene, CDR1 is MNHEY and CDR2 is SVGAGI. CDR3 length: 15 residues. The CDR3 sequence is CASSYLRDGNYDQYF. The CDR3 coding sequence is TGTGCCAGCAGTTACTTGCGGGACGGTAACTACGATCAGTACTTC.

The table lists this clonotype with a count of one. A read error may explain this, as a much larger clone is one base away. V is TRBV12-3 or TRBV12-4 and J is TRBJ2-2; 10 bases are shared with TRBD2. This CDR3 region has 16 residues. CDR3 bases: TGTACCAGCAATAACAAGCGGGAGGGCGGCACCGGGGAGCTGTTTTTT. Protein: CTSNNKREGGTGELFF.

Comments on this clonotype: One base away lies a much larger clone, so this may be a sequencing read error. The chain links TRBV12-3 or TRBV12-4 to TRBJ1-1; 8 bases map to TRBD1. The CDR3 consists of 15 residues. V shed 7 bases and J 4 bases; nucleotides not matched to a gene: 11. The CDR3: CASTPTGGEGTEAFF. In DNA, the CDR3 is TGTGCCAGCACTCCAACAGGGGGTGAGGGCACTGAAGCTTTCTTT.

About this clonotype itself: A read error may be the cause here, since a much bigger clone is one base away. The chain has TRBV6-1 and TRBJ2-1; D ambiguous. CDR3 length: 11 amino acids. CDR1 and CDR2 from the germline V gene are MNHNS and SASEGT. CDR3 sequence (DNA): TGTGCCAGCAGTGCCCAAGTCGAGCATTTCTTC. It is translated as CASSAQVEHFF.

Turning to this clonotype: Since a much larger clone is just one base distant, this may be a read error. This chain joins TRBV5-4 and TRBJ2-2; 16 bases are a match to TRBD2. The CDR3 runs 19 residues. Germline CDR1 and CDR2: SGHNT and YYREEE (reference sequence). Here the CDR3 DNA reads TGTACCAGCAGCTCACGGGGACTAGCGGGAGGGCCTGTAACCGGGGAGCTGTTTTTT. Translated: CTSSSRGLAGGPVTGELFF.

The chain recombines TRBV6-5 with TRBJ2-7; 9 nucleotides align to TRBD1. Germline trimming cut 8 bases from V and 1 base from J; bases unmatched to any gene: 3. Germline CDR1 and CDR2: MNHEY and SVGAGI. This CDR3 region has 13 residues. DNA of the CDR3: TGTGCCAGCGAAGACAGGGGGTCCTACGAGCAGTACTTC. As protein: CASEDRGSYEQYF.